This T cell receptor beta chain stems from a study of blood T cells in healthy people across ages (dated by TCRdb to between 2015 and 2017). Regarding the research as a whole: Template switching captured roughly one uniquely barcoded TCR beta cDNA molecule per two T cells in model experiments. Two additional independent replicas of 1 million unique cDNA reads from the same blood draw were analyzed for two donors (one aged 18 to 29 and one aged 80 or older). The donors were split into four age groups: young (average approximately 16 years), middle-aged (roughly 39), aged (around 67) and long-lived (82). Age-related changes in TCR beta repertoire diversity were measured in the study by deep sequencing normalized with unique cDNA molecular identifiers.

As for this clonotype: It lacks a known antigen. Base qualities are not at hand, and no much larger clone is one base apart.

Donors were 30 to 45 systemically healthy Caucasian individuals from Russia aged roughly 6 to 100 years. Each donor gave around 9.9 milliliters of peripheral blood, collected into EDTA-treated Vacutainer tubes. Ficoll-Paque density-gradient centrifugation was used to isolate PBMCs, with at least 6.5 million per sample. Total RNA, at least 6 micrograms per sample, was extracted from PBMCs with Trizol reagent. For every donor, an aliquot of PBMCs went through flow cytometry to measure the percentages of naive CD45RAhigh/CD27high T cells. The paper's findings and limits, for the study overall: Observed TCR beta diversity per million T cells fell roughly linearly with age, and a significant reduction was already apparent by age around 40. Total diversity estimates from one million sequenced T cells were considered lower bounds and underestimates. Bulk unsorted PBMC profiling prevented conclusive comparison of naive and antigen-experienced compartments. There was a strong correlation between observed TCR beta diversity and the percentage of naive T cells measured by flow cytometry. Compared with the aged group, more naive CD4+ T cells, fewer expanded clones and increased TCR diversity were shown by the long-lived group, suggesting age selection. Donor CMV infection status was unknown, potentially confounding age-related changes in expanded clonotypes.

The receptor library was made with 5' RACE. TCRdb names Illumina HiSeq 2500 as the instrument used. A second PCR of 7 to 11 cycles was performed with a sample-barcoded 5' primer and a J-beta primer mix. A unique molecular identifier was introduced onto each TCR beta cDNA molecule by a template-switch 5' adaptor carrying 12 random nucleotides. Each sample yielded at least 3 million CDR3-containing paired-end reads. First-strand cDNA was synthesized from all RNA with the Mint cDNA synthesis kit, primed by a TRBC-specific oligonucleotide. After uracil-DNA glycosylase treatment, a first 18-cycle PCR used universal primers M1SS and BC2_uni_R on all cDNA. The study's own analysis went as follows. For normalization, 1 million high-quality reads, each with a distinct molecular identifier, were randomly selected from each sample. Reads with shared molecular identifiers were discarded instead of being binned into consensus sequences. MiTCR, set to a Q25 quality threshold and the strictest error-elimination algorithm, was used for CDR3 identification, clonotype clustering and error correction. A nonparametric unseen species model using Euler transformation provided a lower-bound estimate of total TCR beta diversity. TCRdb trimmed public reads at Q25 via fastp, called clones via MiXCR and kept in-frame beta chains. Merged by CDR3 protein, the rows form single entries marked with the most common genes and DNA. The authors' filters were not applied to this entry. Within this sample are about 1 million distinct CDR3 sequences, with around 25% of them counted one time only. Around 0.75% of the sample is taken by the ten largest.

CDR1 PRHDT and CDR2 FYEKMQ were looked up in the germline V gene (reference sequence). Measured from the cysteine to the phenylalanine, the CDR3 is 14 residues long. The retained sequence is limited to the CDR3, 42 bases, with the frame set at the first base. These data also formed part of another study, on T cells of mothers and their children. Reported in the second study: Donors were nine systemically healthy Caucasian individuals: three mothers and their six children. cDNA synthesis used all of the extracted RNA, with approximately 1.4 ug of RNA in each 15 ul reaction. In the second PCR, the M1S primer added sample barcodes and 2-4 random nucleotides. Each mother yielded over 9.5 million TCR beta CDR3 reads and each child 3 million to 3.5 million reads. Thymic selection similarly shapes TCR recombination output in related and unrelated pairs, with minor effect from inherited differences. Normalized repertoire overlap was always slightly but never significantly higher in related than unrelated mother-child pairs. No persistent microchimeric T cell clones were found, with a detection sensitivity of approximately 100 clones per million clonotypes. The study used deep NGS to compare TCR beta repertoires of mothers and children, seeking features distinguishing related mother-child pairs from unrelated individuals. On average, the children were around 11 +/- 4 years old, while the mothers were about 40 +/- 4 years old. Libraries were sequenced on Illumina HiSeq 2000 with 100+100 nt paired-end reads after adapter ligation with NEBNext reagents. To prevent cross-contamination, the mother and child libraries were prepared one month apart and sequenced in separate runs. For each donor, somewhere between roughly 500,000 and 2,100,000 distinct TCR beta clonotypes were identified. Naive TCR beta clonotypes were estimated from low-frequency clonotypes matched to each donor's FACS-determined naive share, without sorting.

Sequenced sample: blood. The rearranged segments are TRBV13 and TRBJ2-5; the D gene is not confidently resolved. The DNA end is a closer match to TRBJ2-7, so the J assignment may be wrong. This TCR came from a girl aged 2 to 9 in good health. The bases are TGTGCCAGCAGCTTTTATGGTCGGACCTACGAGCAGTACTTC. It specifies CASSFYGRTYEQYF.